This T cell receptor beta chain stems from a study of T cells in localized non-small cell lung cancer. Study-level findings and limits: Longer overall survival accompanied higher blood T cell density.

Libraries were prepared by immunoSEQ multiplex PCR; TCRdb keeps only in-frame clonotypes and omits some of them. The data show around 140,000 clones, more than 80% seen once. Trimming left V 3 bases short and J 0 bases short, with 11 bases between. Germline values: CDR1 MDHEN, CDR2 SYDVKM. The CDR3 has 15 amino acids. As to this clone: Antigen: not known.

The clonotype originates from a female donor of 60 years or more with stage I lung adenocarcinoma. Sequencing used peripheral blood, obtained before any cancer treatment. The V and J genes are TRBV28 and TRBJ1-1; possibly TRBD1 for D (5 bases). DNA for the CDR3: TGTGCCAGCAGTTTCATTACAGGAATGAACACTGAAGCTTTCTTT. Translation: CASSFITGMNTEAFF.